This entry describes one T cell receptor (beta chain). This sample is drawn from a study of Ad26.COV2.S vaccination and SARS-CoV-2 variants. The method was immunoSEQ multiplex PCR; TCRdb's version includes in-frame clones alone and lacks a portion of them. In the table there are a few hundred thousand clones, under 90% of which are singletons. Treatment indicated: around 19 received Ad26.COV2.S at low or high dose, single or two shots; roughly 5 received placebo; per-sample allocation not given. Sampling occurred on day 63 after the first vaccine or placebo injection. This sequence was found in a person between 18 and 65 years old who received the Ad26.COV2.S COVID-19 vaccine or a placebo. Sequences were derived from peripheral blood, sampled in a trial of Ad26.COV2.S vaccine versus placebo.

The CDR3 nucleotides are TGTGCCAGCTCACCACCTTATTCCGGGACAGGGGGCGTAGCTTTCTTT. This sequence encodes CASSPPYSGTGGVAFF. This chain links TRBV18 with TRBJ1-1, with 12 bases lining up with TRBD1. V shed 0 bases and J 10 bases; nucleotides not matched to a gene: 9. CDR1 is KGHSH, CDR2 LQKENI, per germline. The CDR3 totals 16 residues.